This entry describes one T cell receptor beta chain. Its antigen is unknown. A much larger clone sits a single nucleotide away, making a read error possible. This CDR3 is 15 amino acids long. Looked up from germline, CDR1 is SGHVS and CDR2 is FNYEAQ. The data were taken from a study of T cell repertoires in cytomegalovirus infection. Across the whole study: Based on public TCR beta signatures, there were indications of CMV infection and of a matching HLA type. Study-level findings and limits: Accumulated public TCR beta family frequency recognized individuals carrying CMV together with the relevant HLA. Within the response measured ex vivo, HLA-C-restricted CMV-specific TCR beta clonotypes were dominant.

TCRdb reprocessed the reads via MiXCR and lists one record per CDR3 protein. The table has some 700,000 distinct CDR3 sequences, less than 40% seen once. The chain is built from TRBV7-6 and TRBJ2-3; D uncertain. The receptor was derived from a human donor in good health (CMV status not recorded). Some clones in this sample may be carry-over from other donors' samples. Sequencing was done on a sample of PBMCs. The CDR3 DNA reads TGTACCAGCAGCTTAATTGCCTACCCCACAGATACGCAGTATTTT. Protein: CTSSLIAYPTDTQYF.